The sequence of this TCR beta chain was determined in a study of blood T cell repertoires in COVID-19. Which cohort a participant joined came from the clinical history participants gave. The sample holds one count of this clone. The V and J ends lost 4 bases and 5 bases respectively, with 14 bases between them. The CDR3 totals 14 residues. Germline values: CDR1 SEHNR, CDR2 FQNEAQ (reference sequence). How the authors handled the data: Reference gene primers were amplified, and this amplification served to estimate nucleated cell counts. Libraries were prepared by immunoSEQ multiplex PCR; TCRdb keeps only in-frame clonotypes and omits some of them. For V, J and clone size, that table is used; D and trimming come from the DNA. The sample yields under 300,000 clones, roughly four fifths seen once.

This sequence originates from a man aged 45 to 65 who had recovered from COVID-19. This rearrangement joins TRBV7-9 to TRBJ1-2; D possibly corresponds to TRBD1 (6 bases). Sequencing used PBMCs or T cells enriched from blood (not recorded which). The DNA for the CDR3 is TGTGCCAGCAGCTCCGGACAGTATCGATATGGCTACACCTTC. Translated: CASSSGQYRYGYTF.